This TCR beta chain was profiled in a study of CD8+CD57+ T cells in acquired aplastic anemia. Findings and caveats of the study: Between patients and controls, roughly 29 CD8+ CDR3 sequences were found in common.

For CDR3 and TCR beta VDJ profiling, genomic DNA was the template used. TCRdb fed the reads into MiXCR, producing one record per CDR3 protein. The sample has some 180,000 distinct CDR3 sequences, roughly 63% seen once. An expansion of CD8+CD57+ cells by flow cytometry had been shown in patients chosen for sequencing. Each patient had severe acquired aplastic anemia. Blood sampling was performed on the patients, and none of them had received therapy by then. This clonotype was counted many times. Its specificity is not known. The TCR originated in a human donor with aplastic anemia. Sequences were obtained from sorted CD4+, CD8+, or CD8+CD57+ T cells (not recorded which) from PBMCs.

The CDR3 loop reads CASSLEGGGSYEQYF. The CDR3 nucleotides read TGCGCCAGCAGCCTAGAGGGGGGGGGGTCCTACGAGCAGTACTTC. The V call is TRBV4-1, the J call TRBJ2-7; weak D call: TRBD2 (7 bases). Germline V gene sequence: CDR1 MGHRA, CDR2 YSYEKL. The CDR3 runs to 15 residues. V lost 4 bases and J 1 base, leaving 14 bases between the germline ends.